A selection of T cell receptor beta chains follows, all from one sample in a study of shared clonotypes between healthy human individuals. TCRdb's copy holds only in-frame clones and misses some; the assay was immunoSEQ multiplex PCR. The table lists roughly 2.2 million clones, over 90% of them singletons, with roughly 0.36% in the top ten. Sequenced material: naive CD4+ T cells from PBMCs. The receptor source for this set is a man younger than 35 in good health. Some clones in this sample may be carry-over from other donors' samples. CDR3s include the opening cysteine and the closing phenylalanine or tryptophan. D genes are given only for firm matches. For some rows the clone size is stated as once, few or many, or as a class when expanded; others skip it.

>TRBJ1-5|TRBV7-9|13|-|TRBD1
CASSLEGTGFQHF
TGTGCCAGCAGCTTAGAGGGGACAGGGTTCCAGCATTTT
>TRBJ2-3|TRBV4-2|18|-|TRBD2
CASSQEGLASGSTDTQYF
TGTGCCAGCAGCCAAGAAGGTTTAGCTAGCGGGAGCACAGATACGCAGTATTTT
>TRBJ2-1|TRBV7-2|12|-|-
CASSFSRNEQFF
TGTGCCAGCAGCTTCTCCCGGAATGAGCAGTTCTTC
>TRBJ2-7|TRBV7-8|16|once|TRBD2
CASSHEKTSGSYEQYF
TGTGCCAGCAGCCACGAAAAGACTAGCGGTTCCTACGAGCAGTACTTC
>TRBJ2-1|TRBV10-1|14|once|TRBD2
CASRDSGSDNEQFF
TGCGCCAGCAGGGATAGCGGGAGTGACAATGAGCAGTTCTTC
>TRBJ1-2|TRBV5-1|15|-|TRBD1
CASSLTGGEGYGYTF
TGCGCCAGCAGCTTGACAGGGGGCGAAGGCTATGGCTACACCTTC
>TRBJ2-3|TRBV10-3|13|-|-
CAIAGRLSDTQYF
TGTGCCATCGCGGGAAGGCTCTCAGATACGCAGTATTTT
>TRBJ2-3|TRBV28|12|-|-
CASSFRQARLYF
TGTGCCAGCAGTTTTCGACAGGCCCGCCTGTATTTT
>TRBJ2-2|TRBV18|16|-|-
CASSPTVMGGTGELFF
TGTGCCAGCTCACCTACCGTTATGGGGGGCACCGGGGAGCTGTTTTTT
>TRBJ2-1|TRBV18|14|-|TRBD2
CASSPGRAYNEQFF
TGTGCCAGCTCACCAGGGAGGGCCTACAATGAGCAGTTCTTC
>TRBJ1-3|TRBV19|14|-|-
CASSSREPAGTIYF
TGTGCCAGTAGTAGTCGGGAGCCGGCGGGCACCATATATTTT
>TRBJ1-1|TRBV10-3|14|-|-
CATTLDGGNTEAFF
TGTGCCACCACCCTCGACGGGGGGAACACTGAAGCTTTCTTT
>TRBJ2-5|TRBV6-5|16|-|-
CASSYRPGKGQETQYF
TGTGCCAGCAGTTACCGGCCAGGGAAGGGGCAAGAGACCCAGTACTTC
>TRBJ1-4|TRBV6-5|16|-|-
CASSYGGTGNHEKLFF
TGTGCCAGCAGTTACGGAGGGACCGGGAATCATGAAAAACTGTTTTTT
>TRBJ2-7|TRBV28|15|-|-
CASSSLGRAPYEQYF
TGTGCCAGCAGTTCCCTGGGTAGGGCTCCCTACGAGCAGTACTTC
>TRBJ2-1|TRBV2|16|once|-
CASSEIRRAKGNEQFF
TGTGCCAGCAGTGAAATAAGGAGGGCCAAGGGAAATGAGCAGTTCTTC
>TRBJ2-3|TRBV28|13|-|TRBD2
CATARRETDTQYF
TGTGCCACGGCACGGCGGGAGACGGATACGCAGTATTTT
>TRBJ2-6|TRBV7-3|21|-|TRBD2
CASSLPGTSAITASGANVLTF
TGTGCCAGCAGCTTACCCGGGACTAGCGCCATAACAGCCTCTGGGGCCAACGTCCTGACTTTC
>TRBJ1-4|TRBV11-2|16|-|TRBD1
CASSLWTGATNEKLFF
TGTGCCAGCAGCCTATGGACAGGAGCAACTAATGAAAAACTGTTTTTT
>TRBJ1-1|TRBV11-3|14|-|-
CASSLAGTNTEAFF
TGTGCCAGCAGCTTGGCCGGGACAAACACTGAAGCTTTCTTT
>TRBJ1-1|TRBV5-1|15|-|-
CASSLVGGRALEAFF
TGCGCCAGCAGCTTGGTGGGAGGCAGGGCCCTCGAAGCTTTCTTT
>TRBJ1-1|TRBV5-6|17|-|-
CASSPIGDRRVGTEAFF
TGTGCCAGCAGCCCGATAGGGGACCGCCGCGTTGGCACTGAAGCTTTCTTT
>TRBJ1-1|TRBV7-2|14|once|TRBD1
CASSLQGASTEAFF
TGTGCCAGCAGCTTACAGGGGGCAAGCACTGAAGCTTTCTTT
>TRBJ1-2|TRBV27|11|-|-
CASGRRWGYTF
TGTGCCAGCGGGCGTCGTTGGGGCTACACCTTC
>TRBJ1-2|TRBV18|16|-|TRBD1
CASPPRGQGVNYGYTF
TGTGCCAGCCCACCCCGCGGACAGGGGGTTAACTATGGCTACACCTTC
>TRBJ1-2|TRBV28|14|-|-
CASSFRGIRDGHTF
TGTGCCAGCAGTTTCAGGGGTATACGGGATGGCCACACCTTC
>TRBJ2-7|TRBV28|15|-|TRBD1
CASRRGQGNSYEQYF
TGTGCCAGCAGAAGGGGGCAGGGGAATTCCTACGAGCAGTACTTC
>TRBJ2-6|TRBV5-1|14|-|-
CASSIRSGANVLTF
TGCGCCAGCAGCATCCGCTCTGGGGCCAACGTCCTGACTTTC
>TRBJ2-7|TRBV11-2|15|-|-
CASSLLGARSYEQYF
TGTGCCAGCAGCTTATTGGGGGCGCGAAGCTACGAGCAGTACTTC
>TRBJ1-1|TRBV29-1|11|few|-
CSVEGVSLAFF
TGCAGCGTTGAGGGGGTGTCCTTAGCTTTCTTT
>TRBJ2-3|TRBV15|16|-|-
CATSRDRLDPTDTQYF
TGTGCCACCAGCAGAGATCGGCTAGACCCCACAGATACGCAGTATTTT
>TRBJ2-7|TRBV19|18|-|-
CASSFGWFPGSRSYEQYF
TGTGCCAGCAGTTTTGGGTGGTTCCCGGGCTCCCGCTCCTACGAGCAGTACTTC
>TRBJ2-5|TRBV5-1|14|once|TRBD1
CASSLPGGEETQYF
TGCGCCAGCAGCCTTCCAGGGGGCGAGGAGACCCAGTACTTC
>TRBJ2-7|TRBV7-3|14|-|TRBD1
CASSPGQGRHEQYF
TGTGCCAGCAGCCCCGGACAGGGGAGGCACGAGCAGTACTTC
>TRBJ2-1|TRBV4-1|18|-|TRBD2
CASSRRTSDRIAYNEQFF
TGCGCCAGCAGCCGAAGGACTAGCGATCGTATAGCCTACAATGAGCAGTTCTTC
>TRBJ1-5|TRBV29-1|13|-|-
CSVEAPSGGPQHF
TGCAGCGTTGAAGCCCCTTCTGGGGGGCCCCAGCATTTT
>TRBJ2-5|TRBV13|11|-|-
CASSAQETQYF
TGTGCCAGCAGCGCCCAGGAGACCCAGTACTTC
>TRBJ2-1|TRBV30|12|once|TRBD1
CAWSPRRGSQFF
TGTGCCTGGAGCCCCCGCAGGGGGTCTCAGTTCTTC
>TRBJ1-1|TRBV7-8|13|-|-
CASSVDLNTEAFF
TGTGCCAGCAGCGTAGACTTGAACACTGAAGCTTTCTTT